This paragraph reports one TCR beta chain. This table comes from immunoSEQ multiplex PCR, and its TCRdb copy is limited to in-frame clones, with some not included. The sample lists approximately 67,000 clones; under 95% were seen once. The sample is drawn from a study of blood T cell repertoires in COVID-19. V lost 2 bases, J lost 2 bases, and 6 bases stayed unmatched. The CDR3 covers 15 residues. CDR1 is SGHTA, CDR2 FQGNSA, per germline. Source material: peripheral blood. The receptor's source is a woman aged 60-70 years with active COVID-19. The rearrangement uses TRBV7-2 and TRBJ2-7, with 7 positions matching TRBD2. This chain's CDR3 is CASSLSSGLTYEQYF. In DNA form, the CDR3 reads TGTGCCAGCAGCTTATCTAGCGGTCTAACCTACGAGCAGTACTTC.